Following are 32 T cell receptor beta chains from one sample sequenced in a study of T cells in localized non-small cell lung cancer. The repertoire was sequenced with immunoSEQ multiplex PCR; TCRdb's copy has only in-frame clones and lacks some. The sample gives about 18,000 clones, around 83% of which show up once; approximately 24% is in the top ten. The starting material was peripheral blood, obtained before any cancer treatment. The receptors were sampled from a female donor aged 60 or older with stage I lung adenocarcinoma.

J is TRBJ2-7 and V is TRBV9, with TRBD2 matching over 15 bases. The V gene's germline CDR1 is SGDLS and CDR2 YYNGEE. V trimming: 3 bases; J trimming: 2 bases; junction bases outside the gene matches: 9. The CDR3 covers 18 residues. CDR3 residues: CASSGGTSGGRLPYEQYF. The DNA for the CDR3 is TGTGCCAGCAGCGGCGGGACTAGCGGGGGGCGTCTCCCCTACGAGCAGTACTTC.

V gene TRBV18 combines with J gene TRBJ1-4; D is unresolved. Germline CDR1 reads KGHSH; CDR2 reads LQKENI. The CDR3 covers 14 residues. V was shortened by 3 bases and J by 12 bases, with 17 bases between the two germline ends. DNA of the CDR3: TGTGCCAGCTCACCGTTGCCAAGGAGTTCGGAACTGTTTTTT. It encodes CASSPLPRSSELFF. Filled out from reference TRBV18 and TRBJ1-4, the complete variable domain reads NAGVMQNPRHLVRRRGQEARLRCSPMKGHSHVYWYRQLPEEGLKFMVYLQKENIIDESGMPKERFSAEFPKEGPSILRIQQVVRGDSAAYFCASSPLPRSSELFFGSGTQLSVL.

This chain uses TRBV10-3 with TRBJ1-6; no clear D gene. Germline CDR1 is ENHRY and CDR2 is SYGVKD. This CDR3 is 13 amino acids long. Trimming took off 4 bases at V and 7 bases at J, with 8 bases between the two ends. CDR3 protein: CAISGTGNSPLHF. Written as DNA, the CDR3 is TGTGCCATCAGTGGAACGGGGAATTCACCCCTCCACTTT.

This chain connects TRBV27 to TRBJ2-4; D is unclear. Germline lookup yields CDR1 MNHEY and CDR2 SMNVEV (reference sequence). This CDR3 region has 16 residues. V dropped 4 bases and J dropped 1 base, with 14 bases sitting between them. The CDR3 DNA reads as TGTGCCAGCAGTTCTACACAGTTCTCGGCCAAAAACATTCAGTACTTC. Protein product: CASSSTQFSAKNIQYF.

Written as DNA, the CDR3 is TGTGCCAGCAGCCAGATCCAGGGGAGGGGTGGCTACACCTTC. Translating it yields CASSQIQGRGGYTF. This rearrangement joins TRBV5-6 to TRBJ1-2; a weak D match, TRBD1 (6 bases). The CDR3 sequence is 14 residues long. The V gene's germline CDR1 is SGHDT and CDR2 YYEEEE. V was pared by 4 bases and J by 7 bases, with 17 bases between.

CDR3 amino acids: CASSHTPDPRGTYTEAFF. The CDR3 nucleotides are TGCGCCAGCAGCCATACCCCCGACCCGAGGGGGACTTACACTGAAGCTTTCTTT. The chain uses TRBV4-1 and TRBJ1-1; tentatively, D is TRBD1 (6 bases). The CDR3 sequence is 18 residues long. The V and J ends lost 3 bases and 3 bases respectively, with 23 bases between them. Looked up from germline, CDR1 is MGHRA and CDR2 is YSYEKL.

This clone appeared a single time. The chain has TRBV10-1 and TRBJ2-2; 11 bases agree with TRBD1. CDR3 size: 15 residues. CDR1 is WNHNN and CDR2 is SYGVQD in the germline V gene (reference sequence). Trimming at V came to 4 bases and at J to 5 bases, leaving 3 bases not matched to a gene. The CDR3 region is CASSAGTGGTGELFF. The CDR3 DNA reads TGCGCCAGCAGTGCTGGGACAGGGGGAACCGGGGAGCTGTTTTTT.

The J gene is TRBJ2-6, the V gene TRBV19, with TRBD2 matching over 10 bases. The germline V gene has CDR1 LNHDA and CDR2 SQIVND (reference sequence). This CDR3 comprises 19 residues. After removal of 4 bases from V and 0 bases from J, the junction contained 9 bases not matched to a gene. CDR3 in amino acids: CASSTPSGLANSGANVLTF. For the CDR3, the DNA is TGTGCCAGTAGTACCCCGTCGGGACTAGCGAACTCTGGGGCCAACGTCCTGACTTTC.

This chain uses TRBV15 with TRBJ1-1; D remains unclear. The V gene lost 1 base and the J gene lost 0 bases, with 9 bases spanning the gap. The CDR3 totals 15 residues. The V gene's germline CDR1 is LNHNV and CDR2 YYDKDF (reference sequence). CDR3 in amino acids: CATSRGRPMNTEAFF. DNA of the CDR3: TGTGCCACCAGCAGAGGACGGCCGATGAACACTGAAGCTTTCTTT.

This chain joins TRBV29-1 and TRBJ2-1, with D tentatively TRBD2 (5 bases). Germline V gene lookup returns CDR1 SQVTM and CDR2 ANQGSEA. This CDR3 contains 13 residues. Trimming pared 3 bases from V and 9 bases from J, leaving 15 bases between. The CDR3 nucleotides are TGCAGCGTTGAGTCGTTCGGAGGAGGTGAGCAGTTCTTC. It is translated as CSVESFGGGEQFF.

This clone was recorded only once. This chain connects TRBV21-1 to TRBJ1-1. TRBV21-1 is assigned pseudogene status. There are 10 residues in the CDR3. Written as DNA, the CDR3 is TGTGCCAGCAGTAGCGCTGTAGCTTTCTTT. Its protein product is CASSSAVAFF.

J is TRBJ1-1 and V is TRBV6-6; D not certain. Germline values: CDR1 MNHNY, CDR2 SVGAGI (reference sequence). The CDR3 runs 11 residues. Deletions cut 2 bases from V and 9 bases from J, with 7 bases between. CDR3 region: CASSYAGQAFF. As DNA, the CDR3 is TGTGCCAGCAGTTACGCCGGCCAAGCTTTCTTT.

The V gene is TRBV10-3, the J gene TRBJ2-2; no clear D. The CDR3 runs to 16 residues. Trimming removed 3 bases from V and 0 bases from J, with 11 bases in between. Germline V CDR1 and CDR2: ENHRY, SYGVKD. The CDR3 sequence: CAISDQRLANTGELFF. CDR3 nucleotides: TGTGCCATCAGTGACCAGCGCCTCGCGAACACCGGGGAGCTGTTTTTT.

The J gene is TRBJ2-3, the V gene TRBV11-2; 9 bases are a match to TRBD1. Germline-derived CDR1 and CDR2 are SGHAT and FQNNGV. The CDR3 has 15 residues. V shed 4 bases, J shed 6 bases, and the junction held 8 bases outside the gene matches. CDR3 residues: CASSSYRGRGDTQYF. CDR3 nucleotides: TGTGCCAGCAGCTCCTACAGGGGGCGAGGGGATACGCAGTATTTT.

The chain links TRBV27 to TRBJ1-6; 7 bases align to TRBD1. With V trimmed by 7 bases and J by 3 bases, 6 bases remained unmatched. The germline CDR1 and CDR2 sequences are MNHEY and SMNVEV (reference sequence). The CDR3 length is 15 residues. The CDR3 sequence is CASTSGQFYNSPLHF. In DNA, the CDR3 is TGTGCCAGCACCTCGGGACAGTTCTATAATTCACCCCTCCACTTT.

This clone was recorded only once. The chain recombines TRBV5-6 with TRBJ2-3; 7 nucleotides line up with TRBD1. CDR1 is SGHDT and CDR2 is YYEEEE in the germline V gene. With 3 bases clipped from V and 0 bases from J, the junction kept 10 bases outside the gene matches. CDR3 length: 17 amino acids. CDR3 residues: CASSSSWGTASTDTQYF. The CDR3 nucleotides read TGTGCCAGCAGCTCCTCTTGGGGGACAGCGAGCACAGATACGCAGTATTTT.

The CDR3: CASSPRTGVAGELFF. CDR3 DNA: TGTGCCAGCAGCCCCCGGACAGGGGTCGCCGGGGAGCTGTTTTTT. The rearrangement links TRBV5-4 to TRBJ2-2; 9 bases fit TRBD1. This CDR3 region has 15 residues. Germline lookup yields CDR1 SGHNT and CDR2 YYREEE (reference sequence). After removal of 4 bases from V and 6 bases from J, the junction contained 7 bases not matched to a gene.

CDR3: CASSLDRVSSYGYTF. The CDR3 DNA sequence: TGTGCCAGCAGCTTGGACAGGGTATCTAGCTATGGCTACACCTTC. This chain joins TRBV5-4 and TRBJ1-2; the D gene is possibly TRBD1 (6 bases). Trimming stripped 0 bases from V and 4 bases from J, with 13 bases between. Germline V gives CDR1 SGHNT, CDR2 YYREEE (reference sequence). The CDR3 is 15 residues long.

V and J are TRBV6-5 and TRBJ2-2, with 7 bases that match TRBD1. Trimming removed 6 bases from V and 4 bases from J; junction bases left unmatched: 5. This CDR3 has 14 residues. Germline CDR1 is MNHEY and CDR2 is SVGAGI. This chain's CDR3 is CASRNTGVTGELFF. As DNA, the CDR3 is TGTGCCAGCAGAAATACAGGGGTCACCGGGGAGCTGTTTTTT.

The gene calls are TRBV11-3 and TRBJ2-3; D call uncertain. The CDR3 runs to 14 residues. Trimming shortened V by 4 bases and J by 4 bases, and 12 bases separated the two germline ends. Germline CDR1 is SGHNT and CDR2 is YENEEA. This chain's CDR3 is CASSSRLAPDTQYF. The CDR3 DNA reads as TGTGCCAGCAGCTCCCGACTCGCCCCAGATACGCAGTATTTT.

The CDR3: CASGDSAVYNEQFF. As DNA, the CDR3 is TGCGCCAGCGGGGATAGCGCGGTCTACAATGAGCAGTTCTTC. V is TRBV5-1 and J is TRBJ2-1; the D gene is possibly TRBD2 (5 bases). Germline values: CDR1 SGHRS, CDR2 YFSETQ. Trimming took 7 bases from V and 3 from J, leaving 14 bases between them. This CDR3 has 14 amino acids. The complete variable domain, with remaining parts taken from reference TRBV5-1 and TRBJ2-1, reads KAGVTQTPRYLIKTRGQQVTLSCSPISGHRSVSWYQQTPGQGLQFLFEYFSETQRNKGNFPGRFSGRQFSNSRSEMNVSTLELGDSALYLCASGDSAVYNEQFFGPGTRLTVL.

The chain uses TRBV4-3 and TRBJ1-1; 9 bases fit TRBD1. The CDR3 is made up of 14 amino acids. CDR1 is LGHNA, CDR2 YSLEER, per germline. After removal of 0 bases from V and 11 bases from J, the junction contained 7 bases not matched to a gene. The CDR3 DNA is TGCGCCAGCAGCCAAGAAGTGACAGGGGGTATTGCTTTCTTT. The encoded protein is CASSQEVTGGIAFF.

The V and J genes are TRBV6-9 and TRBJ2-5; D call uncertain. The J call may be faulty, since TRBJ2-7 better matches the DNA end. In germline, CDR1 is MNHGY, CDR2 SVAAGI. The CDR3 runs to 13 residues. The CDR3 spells CASSPLSSYEQYF. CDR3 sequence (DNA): TGTGCCAGCAGCCCCCTTAGCTCCTACGAGCAGTACTTC.

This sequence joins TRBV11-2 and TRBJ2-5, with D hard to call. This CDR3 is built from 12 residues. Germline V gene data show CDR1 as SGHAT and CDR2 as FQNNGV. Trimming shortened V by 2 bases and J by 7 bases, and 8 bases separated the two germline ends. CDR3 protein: CASSLFVGTQYF. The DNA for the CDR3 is TGTGCCAGCAGCTTATTCGTTGGGACCCAGTACTTC.

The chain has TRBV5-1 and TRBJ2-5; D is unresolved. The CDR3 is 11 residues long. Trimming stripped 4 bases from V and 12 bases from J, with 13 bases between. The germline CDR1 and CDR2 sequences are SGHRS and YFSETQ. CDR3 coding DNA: TGCGCCAGCAGCCCGGGCGGACCCGAGTACTTC. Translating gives CASSPGGPEYF.

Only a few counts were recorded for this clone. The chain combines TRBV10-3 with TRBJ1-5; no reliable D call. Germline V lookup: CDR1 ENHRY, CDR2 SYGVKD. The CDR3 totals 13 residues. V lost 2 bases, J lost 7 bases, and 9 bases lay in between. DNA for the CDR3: TGTGCCATCAGTGAGCAGCTAGGGCAGCCCCAGCATTTT. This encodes CAISEQLGQPQHF.

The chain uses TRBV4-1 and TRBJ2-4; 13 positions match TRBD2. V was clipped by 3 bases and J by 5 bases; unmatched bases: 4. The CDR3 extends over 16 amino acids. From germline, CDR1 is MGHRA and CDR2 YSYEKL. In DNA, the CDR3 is TGCGCCAGCAGCCATACTAGCGGGGGGGCCCAAAACATTCAGTACTTC. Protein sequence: CASSHTSGGAQNIQYF.

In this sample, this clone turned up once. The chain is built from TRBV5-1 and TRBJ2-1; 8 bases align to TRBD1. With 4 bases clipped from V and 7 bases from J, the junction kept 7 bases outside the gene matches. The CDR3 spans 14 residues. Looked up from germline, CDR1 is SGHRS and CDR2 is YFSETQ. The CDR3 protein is CASSPRTGNNEQFF. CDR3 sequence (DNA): TGCGCCAGCAGCCCCAGGACAGGGAATAATGAGCAGTTCTTC.

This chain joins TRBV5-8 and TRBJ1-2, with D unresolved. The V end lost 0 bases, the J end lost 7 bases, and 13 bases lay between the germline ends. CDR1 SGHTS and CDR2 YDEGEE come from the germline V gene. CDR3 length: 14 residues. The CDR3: CASSLALVETGYTF. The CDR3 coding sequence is TGTGCCAGCAGCTTGGCCCTCGTGGAAACTGGCTACACCTTC.

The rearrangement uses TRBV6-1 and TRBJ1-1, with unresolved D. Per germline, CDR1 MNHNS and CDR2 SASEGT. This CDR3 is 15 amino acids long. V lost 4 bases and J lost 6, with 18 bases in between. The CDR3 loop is CASSGYLFALPEAFF. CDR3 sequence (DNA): TGTGCCAGCAGTGGATACCTCTTCGCCTTGCCTGAAGCTTTCTTT.

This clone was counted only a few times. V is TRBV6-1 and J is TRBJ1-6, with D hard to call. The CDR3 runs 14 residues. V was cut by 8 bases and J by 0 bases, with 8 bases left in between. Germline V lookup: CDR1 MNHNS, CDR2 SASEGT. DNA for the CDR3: TGTGCCAGCTTGTTTAGCTCCTATAATTCACCCCTCCACTTT. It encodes CASLFSSYNSPLHF.

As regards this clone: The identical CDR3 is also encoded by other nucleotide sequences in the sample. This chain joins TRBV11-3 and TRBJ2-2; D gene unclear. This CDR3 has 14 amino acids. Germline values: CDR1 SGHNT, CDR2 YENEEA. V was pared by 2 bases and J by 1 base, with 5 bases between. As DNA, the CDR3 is TGTGCCAGCAGCTTATCAGGGAACACCGGGGAGCTGTTTTTT. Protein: CASSLSGNTGELFF.